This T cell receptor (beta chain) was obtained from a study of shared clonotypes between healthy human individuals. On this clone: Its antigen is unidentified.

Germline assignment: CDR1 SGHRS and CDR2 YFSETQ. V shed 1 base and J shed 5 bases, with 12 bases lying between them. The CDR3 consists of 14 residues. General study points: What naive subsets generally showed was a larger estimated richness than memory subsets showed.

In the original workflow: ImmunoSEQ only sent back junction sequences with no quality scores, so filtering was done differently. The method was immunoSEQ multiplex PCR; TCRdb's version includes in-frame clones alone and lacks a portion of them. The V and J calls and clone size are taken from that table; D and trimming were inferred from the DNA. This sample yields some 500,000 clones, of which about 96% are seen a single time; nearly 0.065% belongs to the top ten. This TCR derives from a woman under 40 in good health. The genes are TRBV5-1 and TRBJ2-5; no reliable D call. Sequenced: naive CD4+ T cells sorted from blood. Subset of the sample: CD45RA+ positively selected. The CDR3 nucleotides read TGCGCCAGCAGCTTGTTCCGAGTGGGGGAGACCCAGTACTTC. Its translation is CASSLFRVGETQYF.